Shown below are 15 T cell receptor beta chains from a single sample sequenced in a study of control samples from healthy donors and cancer patients. Clones were sequenced by immunoSEQ multiplex PCR, and TCRdb holds only the in-frame ones, with some missing. The repertoire consists of about 140,000 clones, with 85% to 95% occurring once and the leading ten covering 13%. The sample was blood. The receptors originated from a middle-aged man in good health.

The chain uses TRBV5-6 and TRBJ1-3; D gene ambiguous. Per the germline V gene, CDR1 is SGHDT and CDR2 is YYEEEE. V lost 4 bases, J lost 4 bases, and 3 bases lay in between. The CDR3 extends over 11 amino acids. DNA for the CDR3: TGTGCCAGCAGCGGAGGAAACACCATATATTTT. It codes for CASSGGNTIYF.

The chain uses TRBV3-1 (or the pseudogene TRBV3-2) and TRBJ1-6; unclear D gene. Germline V gives CDR1 LGHDT, CDR2 YNNKEL (reference sequence). The V gene lost 1 base and the J gene lost 2 bases, with 6 bases spanning the gap. CDR3 length equals 15 residues. CDR3: CASSQAEAYNSPLHF. The CDR3 region has the DNA TGTGCCAGCAGCCAAGCGGAGGCCTATAATTCACCCCTCCACTTT.

The V and J genes are TRBV2 and TRBJ2-2; 7 nucleotides agree with TRBD2. The CDR3 runs 14 residues. Germline V gives CDR1 SNHLY, CDR2 FYNNEI. J gave up 7 bases and V 4 bases, and 6 bases lay outside the gene matches. The CDR3 coding sequence is TGTGCCAGCAGTGGGGGGACTATCGGCGGGGAGCTGTTTTTT. Its protein is CASSGGTIGGELFF.

This chain links TRBV29-1 with TRBJ2-5; weak D call: TRBD1 (6 bases). The CDR3 is 12 residues long. The germline gives CDR1 SQVTM, CDR2 ANQGSEA. Trimming shortened V by 5 bases and J by 2 bases, and 9 bases separated the two germline ends. DNA for the CDR3: TGCAGCGTTACTACAGGGCAAGAGACCCAGTACTTC. This gives the protein CSVTTGQETQYF.

This sequence joins TRBV29-1 and TRBJ2-1; 16 nucleotides line up with TRBD2. The CDR3 consists of 14 residues. Germline V gives CDR1 SQVTM, CDR2 ANQGSEA. The junction had 1 base not matched to a gene; V was cut back by 3 bases and J by 8 bases. CDR3 DNA sequence: TGCAGCGTTGAGGGACTAGCGGGGGGGTATGAGCAGTTCTTC. Protein product: CSVEGLAGGYEQFF.

The chain uses TRBV11-2 and TRBJ2-7; D not resolved. The V end was cut by 1 base, the J end by 3 bases, with 7 bases between. Germline CDR1 reads SGHAT; CDR2 reads FQNNGV. The CDR3 loop spans 13 amino acids. The CDR3, as DNA: TGTGCCAGCAGCTTAGTTTCCCACTACGAGCAGTACTTC. Translated, it gives CASSLVSHYEQYF.

This sequence joins TRBV5-1 and TRBJ2-3; D not certain. The CDR3 totals 16 residues. The germline V and J ends were trimmed by 4 bases and 0 bases, with 15 bases remaining between them. Germline V lookup: CDR1 SGHRS, CDR2 YFSETQ. CDR3 in DNA: TGCGCCAGCAGCGCACACTCTATGGCTAGCACAGATACGCAGTATTTT. Its protein product is CASSAHSMASTDTQYF. The variable domain in full, completed from reference TRBV5-1 and TRBJ2-3, reads KAGVTQTPRYLIKTRGQQVTLSCSPISGHRSVSWYQQTPGQGLQFLFEYFSETQRNKGNFPGRFSGRQFSNSRSEMNVSTLELGDSALYLCASSAHSMASTDTQYFGPGTRLTVL.

V is TRBV7-9 and J is TRBJ2-1; 7 nucleotides agree with TRBD2. V trimming: 4 bases; J trimming: 8 bases; junction bases outside the gene matches: 2. This CDR3 is built from 12 residues. CDR1 and CDR2 (germline): SEHNR, FQNEAQ (reference sequence). The CDR3 region is CASSSGGDEQFF. CDR3 DNA: TGTGCCAGCAGCTCTGGGGGGGATGAGCAGTTCTTC.

In the case of this clone: This specimen includes other DNA sequences encoding the same CDR3. J is TRBJ1-1 and V is TRBV11-2; perhaps TRBD1 as D (6 bases). Trimming took off 3 bases at V and 5 bases at J, with 10 bases between the two ends. Germline-derived CDR1 and CDR2 are SGHAT and FQNNGV. This CDR3 has 13 residues. The CDR3 loop reads CASSFRRGTEAFF. As DNA, the CDR3 is TGTGCCAGCAGCTTTCGCAGGGGAACTGAAGCTTTCTTT.

This sequence joins TRBV7-9 and TRBJ2-1, with 10 nucleotides matching TRBD1. The CDR3 extends over 14 amino acids. J gave up 9 bases and V 5 bases, and 7 bases lay outside the gene matches. From germline, CDR1 is SEHNR and CDR2 FQNEAQ (reference sequence). In DNA form, the CDR3 reads TGTGCCAGCAGCGGCGACAGGGGGCAGGGTGAGCAGTTCTTC. Translation: CASSGDRGQGEQFF.

The V and J genes are TRBV28 and TRBJ1-4, with D perhaps matching TRBD1 (6 bases). The CDR3 has 13 residues. Germline V gene data show CDR1 as MDHEN and CDR2 as SYDVKM. Trimming shortened V by 5 bases and J by 4 bases, and 8 bases separated the two germline ends. The CDR3 loop is CASSGGGNEKLFF. The CDR3, as DNA: TGTGCCAGCAGTGGAGGGGGTAATGAAAAACTGTTTTTT.

The V gene is TRBV2, the J gene TRBJ2-2; D call uncertain. Germline V gives CDR1 SNHLY, CDR2 FYNNEI. The CDR3 is 16 amino acids. Trimming pared 2 bases from V and 2 bases from J, leaving 12 bases between. CDR3 loop: CASSELLSRNTGELFF. In DNA form, the CDR3 reads TGTGCCAGCAGTGAACTTTTATCCCGTAACACCGGGGAGCTGTTTTTT.

The chain is built from TRBV6-6 and TRBJ1-5, with D perhaps matching TRBD1 (5 bases). Trimming shortened V by 7 bases and J by 3 bases, and 16 bases separated the two germline ends. Germline V CDR1 and CDR2: MNHNY, SVGAGI (reference sequence). The CDR3 runs 15 residues. The chain's CDR3 is CASTEGLTANQPQHF. The CDR3 nucleotides read TGTGCCAGCACCGAGGGGTTGACGGCCAATCAGCCCCAGCATTTT.

The rearrangement joins TRBV19 to TRBJ1-2; 11 bases are shared with TRBD1. V was pared by 7 bases and J by 7 bases, with 8 bases of the junction left unmatched. In germline, CDR1 is LNHDA, CDR2 SQIVND (reference sequence). CDR3 length equals 14 residues. CDR3: CASTKDRGLGGYTF. DNA for the CDR3: TGTGCCAGTACTAAGGACAGGGGGCTTGGTGGCTACACCTTC.

The chain has TRBV12-3 or TRBV12-4 and TRBJ1-4; D is ambiguous. Trimming removed 5 bases at V and 7 bases at J, with 11 bases between. This CDR3 is built from 13 residues. The DNA of the CDR3 is TGTGCCAGCAGTCCTAACCGGGGTGAAAAACTGTTTTTT. It is translated as CASSPNRGEKLFF.